Listed here is a single T cell receptor (beta chain). The data stem from a study of OX40 agonist ivuxolimab in advanced cancers. Generated by immunoSEQ multiplex PCR, the TCRdb table keeps only in-frame clones and is missing some. This sample has 80,000 to 100,000 clones, with 90% found just once. This sample comprised CD4+ or CD8+ T cells sorted from blood, obtained in a trial of the OX40 agonist ivuxolimab. The clonotype originates from an adult with an advanced solid tumor such as melanoma, head and neck, liver or kidney cancer.

For the CDR3, the DNA is TGTGCCAGCTCAAAGGGTAGAGGATACGAGCAGTACTTC. Its protein is CASSKGRGYEQYF. V and J are TRBV18 and TRBJ2-7; no reliable D call. CDR3 length: 13 residues. In germline, CDR1 is KGHSH, CDR2 LQKENI. Trimming removed 5 bases at V and 4 bases at J, with 12 bases between.